Below are 15 T cell receptor beta chains sequenced from a single sample in a study of high-grade serous ovarian cancer treatment subgroups (dated by TCRdb to about 2021). Collection of tumor samples took place before definitive surgery or chemotherapy. Library preparation employed the immunoSEQ multiplex PCR assay. Sourced from immuneACCESS, this table was stored by TCRdb with only in-frame sequences that have V and J called. A share of the clones is absent; for the studies checked, an unresolved V gene accounts for under half, and the remainder has no known explanation. The sample table records some 3,200 clones; roughly 79% of these occur just once. 29% of the sample comes from the top ten. Sequencing input: tumor tissue. These receptor sequences come from a human donor with high-grade serous ovarian cancer.

J is TRBJ1-5 and V is TRBV2, with no clear D. Germline values: CDR1 SNHLY, CDR2 FYNNEI. CDR3 length: 14 residues. The V and J ends lost 3 bases and 1 base respectively, with 7 bases between them. The CDR3 DNA sequence: TGTGCCAGCAGTGACGTCCTGAGCAATCAGCCCCAGCATTTT. Amino acids: CASSDVLSNQPQHF.

This clone was counted between two and nine times. The chain employs TRBV5-1 and TRBJ2-1; TRBD1 might be the D (7 bases). The CDR3 sequence is 16 residues long. The germline CDR1 and CDR2 sequences are SGHRS and YFSETQ. The V gene lost 4 bases and the J gene lost 4 bases, with 18 bases spanning the gap. The CDR3 DNA reads TGCGCCAGCAGCCCCGCCGCAGGGGGACTGTACAATGAGCAGTTCTTC. This gives the protein CASSPAAGGLYNEQFF.

The sample holds a few counts of this clone. The chain uses TRBV5-1 and TRBJ1-2; 8 bases map to TRBD1. Per the germline V gene, CDR1 is SGHRS and CDR2 is YFSETQ. V lost 1 base to trimming and J lost 3 bases; unmatched junction nucleotides: 5. There are 15 residues in the CDR3. In DNA form, the CDR3 reads TGCGCCAGCAGCTTGTATGCAGGGGGCGACTATGGCTACACCTTC. It encodes CASSLYAGGDYGYTF. Full variable domain (rest looked up from reference TRBV5-1 and TRBJ1-2): KAGVTQTPRYLIKTRGQQVTLSCSPISGHRSVSWYQQTPGQGLQFLFEYFSETQRNKGNFPGRFSGRQFSNSRSEMNVSTLELGDSALYLCASSLYAGGDYGYTFGSGTRLTVV.

CDR3 in DNA: TGTGCCAGCAGCCGCGGACAGGCCAGAGAAAAACTGTTTTTT. It yields the protein CASSRGQAREKLFF. The chain has TRBV28 and TRBJ1-4, with 7 positions matching TRBD1. Germline V CDR1 and CDR2: MDHEN, SYDVKM. With 6 bases clipped from V and 8 bases from J, the junction kept 9 bases outside the gene matches. CDR3 length equals 14 residues.

This clone was counted a single time. Here the CDR3 omits its conserved ending phenylalanine or tryptophan, so a read error is the likely source. The genes are TRBV7-2 and TRBJ1-5; D is unresolved. This CDR3 spans 15 amino acids. Germline V gives CDR1 SGHTA, CDR2 FQGNSA. V lost 1 base and J 0 bases, leaving 7 bases between the germline ends. This chain's CDR3 is CASSLVGNSNQPQHL. CDR3 nucleotides: TGTGCCAGCAGCTTAGTCGGGAATAGCAATCAGCCCCAGCATCTT.

This chain joins TRBV19 and TRBJ1-5; possible D gene TRBD1, 5 bases. The CDR3 consists of 14 residues. The V end lost 10 bases, the J end lost 4 bases, and 17 bases lay between the germline ends. Germline V gene data show CDR1 as LNHDA and CDR2 as SQIVND (reference sequence). CDR3 DNA: TGTGCCATAGGCCCTGGGGGGAGTAATCAGCCCCAGCATTTT. It is translated as CAIGPGGSNQPQHF.

This chain links TRBV6-1 with TRBJ1-2; D gene uncertain. Per the germline V gene, CDR1 is MNHNS and CDR2 is SASEGT. The CDR3 runs 16 residues. Trimming stripped 2 bases from V and 4 bases from J, with 17 bases between. CDR3 in DNA: TGTGCCAGCAGTGAACGGCCCCCTCCTTGGCTCTATGGCTACACCTTC. Protein: CASSERPPPWLYGYTF.

The rearrangement links TRBV6-4 to TRBJ2-1; 14 nucleotides align to TRBD2. The V gene's germline CDR1 is MRHNA and CDR2 SNTAGT. Germline trimming cut 6 bases from V and 7 bases from J; bases unmatched to any gene: 5. The CDR3 sequence is 15 residues long. In DNA, the CDR3 is TGTGCCAGCAGCTTAGGACTAGCGGGGGGTAATGAGCAGTTCTTC. Residues: CASSLGLAGGNEQFF.

The chain couples TRBV29-1 to TRBJ2-7, with 8 positions matching TRBD2. The length of the CDR3 is 13 residues. CDR1 is SQVTM, CDR2 ANQGSEA, per germline. After removal of 3 bases from V and 6 bases from J, the junction contained 7 bases not matched to a gene. This CDR3 is CSVESEAGAEQYF. Written as DNA, the CDR3 is TGCAGCGTTGAGAGCGAAGCGGGAGCCGAGCAGTACTTC.

The chain joins TRBV4-1 to TRBJ2-1; no reliable D call. The CDR3 is 16 residues long. Per germline, CDR1 MGHRA and CDR2 YSYEKL. Trimming took off 4 bases at V and 0 bases at J, with 13 bases between the two ends. CDR3 DNA sequence: TGCGCCAGCAGCCCCCTCGGACGGGTCTCCTACAATGAGCAGTTCTTC. It codes for CASSPLGRVSYNEQFF.

CDR3 protein: CASGLVRDGRSASYNEQFF. The DNA for the CDR3 is TGTGCTAGTGGTTTGGTAAGGGATGGCAGATCGGCGTCCTACAATGAGCAGTTCTTC. This sequence joins TRBV12-5 and TRBJ2-1; D is undetermined. Between the trimmed V and J ends, which lost 0 bases and 1 base, there was a span of 19 bases. The CDR3 consists of 19 residues. CDR1 is LGHNT and CDR2 is FRNRAP in the germline V gene.

The CDR3 spells CASRSAGDIGEQYF. In DNA, the CDR3 is TGCGCCAGCAGATCGGCAGGGGATATCGGCGAGCAGTACTTC. The chain links TRBV5-1 to TRBJ2-7; TRBD1 is a possible D gene (6 bases). Trimming removed 5 bases from V and 6 bases from J, with 18 bases in between. Germline V gene sequence: CDR1 SGHRS, CDR2 YFSETQ. The CDR3 runs 14 residues.

This clone was picked up a small number of times. The chain joins TRBV6-5 to TRBJ2-7, with TRBD1 matching over 8 bases. This CDR3 contains 14 residues. The germline CDR1 and CDR2 sequences are MNHEY and SVGAGI. Trimming took 6 bases from V and 2 from J; bases not matched to a gene: 6. The CDR3, as DNA: TGTGCCAGCAGGAGGGGACAGGAAACCTACGAGCAGTACTTC. Its protein is CASRRGQETYEQYF.

The V and J genes are TRBV5-1 and TRBJ2-1; D is perhaps TRBD2 (6 bases). In germline, CDR1 is SGHRS, CDR2 YFSETQ. CDR3 length: 15 amino acids. V lost 4 bases, J lost 1 base, and 12 bases lay in between. The CDR3 here is CASSRERVSYNEQFF. The CDR3 DNA reads TGCGCCAGCAGCAGAGAGCGGGTATCCTACAATGAGCAGTTCTTC.

This sequence joins TRBV11-3 and TRBJ2-1; either TRBD1 or TRBD2 may fit D (6 bases each). Germline assignment: CDR1 SGHNT and CDR2 YENEEA. The CDR3 spans 18 residues. V was clipped by 7 bases and J by 0 bases, with 22 bases between them. CDR3 region: CASMGGRGEGVSYNEQFF. CDR3 bases: TGTGCCAGCATGGGGGGCCGGGGAGAAGGGGTCTCCTACAATGAGCAGTTCTTC.